The rows below give T cell receptor beta chains drawn from one sample of a study of chemoradiotherapy in HPV16-positive cancers. The method was immunoSEQ multiplex PCR; TCRdb's version includes in-frame clones alone and lacks a portion of them. The sample yields under 20,000 clones, 75% to 90% seen once. Sequencing was performed on blood, taken from a patient who underwent chemoradiotherapy. The receptors were sampled from a human donor with HPV-associated anogenital cancer. CDR3s include the opening cysteine and the closing phenylalanine or tryptophan. Fields, in order: V gene, J gene, D gene, clone size, CDR3 DNA, CDR3 protein. A D gene is named only where the DNA matches it firmly. Rows may omit the clone size; those that give it use once, few, many or a size class.

v_gene: TRBV4-2; j_gene: TRBJ1-3; d_gene: -; abundance: once; CDR3nt: TGTGCCAGCAGCCAATCTGGAGGACTGGGCTCTGGAAACACCATATATTTT; CDR3aa: CASSQSGGLGSGNTIYF
v_gene: TRBV7-2; j_gene: TRBJ2-7; d_gene: TRBD1; abundance: -; CDR3nt: TGTGCCAGCAGCACAGACCAGGGGGCCGTCTCCGAGCAGTACTTC; CDR3aa: CASSTDQGAVSEQYF
v_gene: TRBV27; j_gene: TRBJ1-4; d_gene: TRBD1; abundance: -; CDR3nt: TGTGCCAGCAGTTTATTGGGACAGGGTGTTGAAAAACTGTTTTTT; CDR3aa: CASSLLGQGVEKLFF
v_gene: TRBV29-1; j_gene: TRBJ1-5; d_gene: -; abundance: -; CDR3nt: TGCAGCGTTGAAGAGGGCGCGTCCTCCCAGCATTTT; CDR3aa: CSVEEGASSQHF
v_gene: TRBV2; j_gene: TRBJ1-5; d_gene: TRBD1; abundance: -; CDR3nt: TGTGCCAGCACCTGGGACAGAGGGGGGAATCAGCCCCAGCATTTT; CDR3aa: CASTWDRGGNQPQHF
v_gene: TRBV19; j_gene: TRBJ1-4; d_gene: TRBD1; abundance: once; CDR3nt: TGTGCCAGTAGTATGCGTTCAGGGGGGACTAATGAAAAACTGTTTTTT; CDR3aa: CASSMRSGGTNEKLFF
v_gene: TRBV7-9; j_gene: TRBJ1-1; d_gene: -; abundance: -; CDR3nt: TGTGCCAGCAGCCCCGTGGGCACTGAAGCTTTCTTT; CDR3aa: CASSPVGTEAFF
v_gene: TRBV4-2; j_gene: TRBJ1-5; d_gene: TRBD1; abundance: medium-sized; CDR3nt: TGTGCCAGCAGCCAAGACGGACAGGGAGGCCAGCCCCAGCATTTT; CDR3aa: CASSQDGQGGQPQHF
v_gene: TRBV7-7; j_gene: TRBJ2-7; d_gene: TRBD1; abundance: -; CDR3nt: TGTGCTAGCAGCCCAGTCCAGGGGGCAGGGGAGCAGTACTTC; CDR3aa: CASSPVQGAGEQYF
v_gene: TRBV7-9; j_gene: TRBJ2-7; d_gene: TRBD1; abundance: -; CDR3nt: TGTGCCAGCAGCCCGGACAGGTCGGGCGAGCAGTACTTC; CDR3aa: CASSPDRSGEQYF
v_gene: TRBV6-9; j_gene: TRBJ1-1; d_gene: -; abundance: -; CDR3nt: TGTGCCAGCAGCGGGGGTTACACTGAAGCTTTCTTT; CDR3aa: CASSGGYTEAFF
v_gene: TRBV11-2; j_gene: TRBJ1-2; d_gene: TRBD1; abundance: -; CDR3nt: TGTGCCAGCAGCTTAGATTCGGGGACAGACTATGGCTACACCTTC; CDR3aa: CASSLDSGTDYGYTF
v_gene: TRBV19; j_gene: TRBJ2-1; d_gene: -; abundance: -; CDR3nt: TGTGCCAGTAGTATGGCCGGGGGCGTAGTTAATGAGCAGTTCTTC; CDR3aa: CASSMAGGVVNEQFF
v_gene: TRBV15; j_gene: TRBJ2-5; d_gene: -; abundance: -; CDR3nt: TGTGCCACCAGCAGAGATTATGGAGGGGTAGAGACCCAGTACTTC; CDR3aa: CATSRDYGGVETQYF
v_gene: TRBV7-2; j_gene: TRBJ2-3; d_gene: TRBD1; abundance: once; CDR3nt: TGTGCCAGCAGCTTAAACAGGGGGACAGATACGCAGTATTTT; CDR3aa: CASSLNRGTDTQYF
v_gene: TRBV7-2; j_gene: TRBJ1-5; d_gene: TRBD1; abundance: -; CDR3nt: TGTGCCAGCAGCTTATTTGCCGGACAGGGGGCTTTGGGCCAGCATTTT; CDR3aa: CASSLFAGQGALGQHF
v_gene: TRBV6-5; j_gene: TRBJ1-2; d_gene: -; abundance: -; CDR3nt: TGTGCCAGCAGTTCACCCAACAGGGACTTATATGGCTACACCTTC; CDR3aa: CASSSPNRDLYGYTF
v_gene: TRBV10-2; j_gene: TRBJ1-1; d_gene: -; abundance: -; CDR3nt: TGCGCCAGCAGTGAGGACAGGAACACTGAAGCTTTCTTT; CDR3aa: CASSEDRNTEAFF
v_gene: TRBV9; j_gene: TRBJ1-1; d_gene: -; abundance: -; CDR3nt: TGTGCCAGCAGCGCAACCCCGAGGGACACTGAAGCTTTCTTT; CDR3aa: CASSATPRDTEAFF
v_gene: TRBV6-1; j_gene: TRBJ1-4; d_gene: TRBD1; abundance: -; CDR3nt: TGTGCCAGCATGAGACAGGGGCTGGGAAAACTGTTTTTT; CDR3aa: CASMRQGLGKLFF
v_gene: TRBV5-1; j_gene: TRBJ2-3; d_gene: TRBD1; abundance: -; CDR3nt: TGCGCCAGCAGCTACCTACGCCTGACAGGGGAATTCACAGATACGCAGTATTTT; CDR3aa: CASSYLRLTGEFTDTQYF
v_gene: TRBV5-4; j_gene: TRBJ2-7; d_gene: TRBD2; abundance: -; CDR3nt: TGTGCCAGCAGCTTGATGGCCCAGGGACTAGGGGGCGAGCAGTACTTC; CDR3aa: CASSLMAQGLGGEQYF
v_gene: TRBV29-1; j_gene: TRBJ2-3; d_gene: -; abundance: -; CDR3nt: TGCAGCGTTGAGGGAGAGGGTCAGGGCTTCTTATTCACAGATACGCAGTATTTT; CDR3aa: CSVEGEGQGFLFTDTQYF
v_gene: TRBV18; j_gene: TRBJ1-1; d_gene: TRBD1; abundance: -; CDR3nt: TGTGCCAGCTCACCGGTCCCGACAGGGCCGGCTGAAGCTTTCTTT; CDR3aa: CASSPVPTGPAEAFF
v_gene: TRBV6-1; j_gene: TRBJ2-2; d_gene: TRBD2; abundance: once; CDR3nt: TGTGCCAGCAGTGAAGCGCGTAGCGGGGGGAACACCGGGGAGCTGTTTTTT; CDR3aa: CASSEARSGGNTGELFF
v_gene: TRBV10-3; j_gene: TRBJ1-1; d_gene: -; abundance: -; CDR3nt: TGTGCCATCGGACCGACTGGGGAAAACACTGAAGCTTTCTTT; CDR3aa: CAIGPTGENTEAFF
v_gene: TRBV4-1; j_gene: TRBJ2-2; d_gene: -; abundance: -; CDR3nt: TGCGCCAGCAGCCAACTACGGACTTCGAACACCGGGGAGCTGTTTTTT; CDR3aa: CASSQLRTSNTGELFF
v_gene: TRBV19; j_gene: TRBJ1-5; d_gene: -; abundance: -; CDR3nt: TGTGCCAGTAGTGGGGCGCATAGCAATCAGCCCCAGCATTTT; CDR3aa: CASSGAHSNQPQHF
v_gene: TRBV7-9; j_gene: TRBJ2-7; d_gene: TRBD1; abundance: -; CDR3nt: TGTGCCAGCAGCCCTGGACAGGGGAGATCCTACGAGCAGTACTTC; CDR3aa: CASSPGQGRSYEQYF
v_gene: TRBV18; j_gene: TRBJ2-1; d_gene: -; abundance: few; CDR3nt: TGTGCCAGCTCACTCCTAGAGGAGCAGTTCTTC; CDR3aa: CASSLLEEQFF
v_gene: TRBV6-5; j_gene: TRBJ1-2; d_gene: -; abundance: -; CDR3nt: TGTGCCAGCAGTTACTCGAGCACAGCATATGGCTACACCTTC; CDR3aa: CASSYSSTAYGYTF
v_gene: TRBV7-2; j_gene: TRBJ2-7; d_gene: TRBD2; abundance: -; CDR3nt: TGTGCCAGCAGCTTAGATAGCGGGGGAGGGGAGCAGTACTTC; CDR3aa: CASSLDSGGGEQYF
v_gene: TRBV28; j_gene: TRBJ1-1; d_gene: -; abundance: -; CDR3nt: TGTGCCAGCAGTTTCGGAGGTTTAGGAAGAGAAGCTTTCTTT; CDR3aa: CASSFGGLGREAFF
v_gene: TRBV6-6; j_gene: TRBJ2-3; d_gene: -; abundance: few; CDR3nt: TGTGCCAGCAGTTACGACGGGTCTACCACAGATACGCAGTATTTT; CDR3aa: CASSYDGSTTDTQYF
v_gene: TRBV29-1; j_gene: TRBJ2-3; d_gene: TRBD2; abundance: once; CDR3nt: TGCAGCGCTGGACTAGCGGGGCGGAGAGATACGCAGTATTTT; CDR3aa: CSAGLAGRRDTQYF
v_gene: TRBV2; j_gene: TRBJ2-5; d_gene: -; abundance: -; CDR3nt: TGTGCCAGCAGAGTCGACGGACAAGAGACCCAGTACTTC; CDR3aa: CASRVDGQETQYF
v_gene: TRBV18; j_gene: TRBJ1-1; d_gene: TRBD1; abundance: -; CDR3nt: TGTGCCAGCTCACGGGACAGTAAGAACACTGAAGCTTTCTTT; CDR3aa: CASSRDSKNTEAFF
v_gene: TRBV29-1; j_gene: TRBJ1-4; d_gene: -; abundance: -; CDR3nt: TGCAGCGTTGCGAAAACAGGGACTAATGAAAAACTGTTTTTT; CDR3aa: CSVAKTGTNEKLFF
v_gene: TRBV7-9; j_gene: TRBJ1-4; d_gene: -; abundance: once; CDR3nt: TGTGCCAGCAGCCCCCGAGAGGGCTCAGGGTCGGGAAAGGAAAAACTGTTTTTT; CDR3aa: CASSPREGSGSGKEKLFF
v_gene: TRBV2; j_gene: TRBJ2-3; d_gene: TRBD2; abundance: -; CDR3nt: TGTGCCAGCAGTGAATCTTTTGGCGGGGGGCCGGGAGATACGCAGTATTTT; CDR3aa: CASSESFGGGPGDTQYF
v_gene: TRBV5-1; j_gene: TRBJ1-1; d_gene: -; abundance: few; CDR3nt: TGCGCCAGCAGCTCCCAGGGTACTGAAGCTTTCTTT; CDR3aa: CASSSQGTEAFF
v_gene: TRBV6-1; j_gene: TRBJ1-6; d_gene: -; abundance: -; CDR3nt: TGTGCCAGCAGTGAAAGGGCGGTCAACTATAATTCACCCCTCCACTTT; CDR3aa: CASSERAVNYNSPLHF
v_gene: TRBV19; j_gene: TRBJ2-3; d_gene: TRBD2; abundance: -; CDR3nt: TGTGCCAGTAGTATAAGGACCGAACTAGCGGGGGGGCGGGGTACGCAGTATTTT; CDR3aa: CASSIRTELAGGRGTQYF
v_gene: TRBV11-2; j_gene: TRBJ2-7; d_gene: TRBD1; abundance: -; CDR3nt: TGTGCCAGCAGCTTAGAAGGGACAGGGATCCAGCAGTACTTC; CDR3aa: CASSLEGTGIQQYF
v_gene: TRBV5-4; j_gene: TRBJ1-2; d_gene: TRBD1; abundance: -; CDR3nt: TGTGCCAGCAGCAAAGAAGACAGGGGGCGAGGCTACACCTTC; CDR3aa: CASSKEDRGRGYTF
v_gene: TRBV10-3; j_gene: TRBJ2-4; d_gene: TRBD1; abundance: -; CDR3nt: TGTGCCATCAGTGAGTCGGGACAGTCCCTAGCCAAAAACATTCAGTACTTC; CDR3aa: CAISESGQSLAKNIQYF
v_gene: TRBV6-6; j_gene: TRBJ1-3; d_gene: -; abundance: -; CDR3nt: TGTGCCAGCAGTGGGGTCGTTACTGGAAACACCATATATTTT; CDR3aa: CASSGVVTGNTIYF
v_gene: TRBV13; j_gene: TRBJ1-1; d_gene: TRBD1; abundance: -; CDR3nt: TGTGCCAGCAGCTCCCACAGGGGAGTCACTGAAGCTTTCTTT; CDR3aa: CASSSHRGVTEAFF
v_gene: TRBV5-1; j_gene: TRBJ1-4; d_gene: TRBD1; abundance: -; CDR3nt: TGCGCCAGCAGTTTAACCGGACAGGGGAAAAGGAATGAAAAACTGTTTTTT; CDR3aa: CASSLTGQGKRNEKLFF
v_gene: TRBV5-6; j_gene: TRBJ1-6; d_gene: -; abundance: -; CDR3nt: TGTGCCAGCAGCTTGGACAGGGTTTCACCCCTCCACTTT; CDR3aa: CASSLDRVSPLHF
v_gene: TRBV10-1; j_gene: TRBJ1-5; d_gene: -; abundance: -; CDR3nt: TGCGCCAGCAGTGAAAGAGTCGTCTTCAATCAGCCCCAGCATTTT; CDR3aa: CASSERVVFNQPQHF
v_gene: TRBV10-3; j_gene: TRBJ2-1; d_gene: TRBD2; abundance: -; CDR3nt: TGTGCCATTAGTGACTCCGGCGGGGGTTTGGAAGAGCAGTTCTTC; CDR3aa: CAISDSGGGLEEQFF
v_gene: TRBV7-8; j_gene: TRBJ1-3; d_gene: -; abundance: few; CDR3nt: TGTGCCAGCAGCCCTCAGGGAGCAGGAAACACCATATATTTT; CDR3aa: CASSPQGAGNTIYF
v_gene: TRBV7-7; j_gene: TRBJ2-2; d_gene: -; abundance: -; CDR3nt: TGTGCCAGCAGTTTTGGACACAACACCGGGGAGCTGTTTTTT; CDR3aa: CASSFGHNTGELFF
v_gene: TRBV7-2; j_gene: TRBJ2-1; d_gene: TRBD1; abundance: -; CDR3nt: TGTGCCAGCCCCATTACCGGGACAGGGTCCTACAATGAGCAGTTCTTC; CDR3aa: CASPITGTGSYNEQFF
v_gene: TRBV5-6; j_gene: TRBJ2-7; d_gene: -; abundance: -; CDR3nt: TGTGCCAGCAGCTTGGGGGTCTACGAGCAGTACTTC; CDR3aa: CASSLGVYEQYF
v_gene: TRBV13; j_gene: TRBJ2-7; d_gene: -; abundance: -; CDR3nt: TGTGCCAGCAGCTTAGATCGGGGGAGTGGGTCCTACGAGCAGTACTTC; CDR3aa: CASSLDRGSGSYEQYF
v_gene: TRBV19; j_gene: TRBJ1-2; d_gene: -; abundance: -; CDR3nt: TGTGCCAGTAGTATAGAGGTAAAAGGCTACACCTTC; CDR3aa: CASSIEVKGYTF
v_gene: TRBV28; j_gene: TRBJ2-2; d_gene: TRBD2; abundance: few; CDR3nt: TGTGCCAGCAAAGGAACTAGCGAAACCGGGGAGCTGTTTTTT; CDR3aa: CASKGTSETGELFF
v_gene: TRBV19; j_gene: TRBJ2-7; d_gene: TRBD1; abundance: -; CDR3nt: TGTGCCAGTAGCAAGGACAGGGGGCTTCACGAGCAGTACTTC; CDR3aa: CASSKDRGLHEQYF